The 7 T cell receptor beta chains below all came from one sample that was sequenced in a study of blood T cell repertoires in COVID-19. Only in-frame clones appear in the TCRdb table, and some are missing; sequencing was by immunoSEQ multiplex PCR. The table includes tens of thousands of clones, under 85% detected once. Material for sequencing was peripheral blood. The receptors shown here come from a woman aged 80 or older with COVID-19, enrolled during active disease.

The V gene is TRBV7-9, the J gene TRBJ2-3; the match to TRBD2 covers 10 bases. V lost 3 bases to trimming and J lost 13 bases; unmatched junction nucleotides: 7. Germline assignment: CDR1 SEHNR and CDR2 FQNEAQ (reference sequence). The CDR3 runs 13 residues. CDR3 bases: TGTGCCAGCAGCTTCAAACTAGCGGGAAGGGAGTATTTT. Its protein product is CASSFKLAGREYF.

The rearrangement links TRBV27 to TRBJ2-7; 7 bases fit TRBD2. This CDR3 is built from 13 residues. Germline V lookup: CDR1 MNHEY, CDR2 SMNVEV (reference sequence). V gave up 10 bases and J gave up 4 bases; unmatched junction bases: 10. The CDR3: CATSTGGRYEQYF. CDR3 DNA: TGTGCCACCTCCACGGGGGGTAGGTACGAGCAGTACTTC.

The CDR3 bases are TGTGCCACCAGTGAGTGGGACAGGGGGCGCAATGAGCAGTTCTTC. Encoded protein: CATSEWDRGRNEQFF. V is TRBV24-1 and J is TRBJ2-1; the match to TRBD1 covers 12 bases. V lost 4 bases, J lost 6 bases, and 3 bases stayed unmatched. Germline V gives CDR1 KGHDR, CDR2 SFDVKD. The CDR3 loop spans 15 amino acids.

The rearrangement joins TRBV5-6 to TRBJ2-3; a weak D match, TRBD2 (6 bases). The germline V gene has CDR1 SGHDT and CDR2 YYEEEE. The CDR3 contains 13 residues. Trimming took off 2 bases at V and 7 bases at J, with 11 bases between the two ends. The CDR3 sequence is CASSLQAGHTQYF. The CDR3 bases are TGTGCCAGCAGCTTACAGGCGGGACATACGCAGTATTTT.

This clone was picked up a small number of times. The rearrangement joins TRBV9 to TRBJ2-1; 7 bases fit TRBD2. CDR1 SGDLS and CDR2 YYNGEE come from the germline V gene. This CDR3 has 15 residues. The trim removed 0 bases at V and 4 bases at J, leaving 4 bases unmatched. Written as DNA, the CDR3 is TGTGCCAGCAGCGTAGCGGCTAGCGGTTACAATGAGCAGTTCTTC. It translates to CASSVAASGYNEQFF. Using reference TRBV9 and TRBJ2-1 for the parts outside the CDR3, the full variable domain is DSGVTQTPKHLITATGQRVTLRCSPRSGDLSVYWYQQSLDQGLQFLIQYYNGEERAKGNILERFSAQQFPDLHSELNLSSLELGDSALYFCASSVAASGYNEQFFGPGTRLTVL.

The CDR3 sequence is CASSYKPGQGEETQYF. For the CDR3, the DNA is TGTGCCAGCAGTTATAAGCCGGGACAGGGAGAAGAGACCCAGTACTTC. The chain carries TRBV6-5 and TRBJ2-5, with TRBD1 matching over 9 bases. With V trimmed by 3 bases and J by 3 bases, 8 bases remained unmatched. CDR3 length: 16 residues. Germline V lookup: CDR1 MNHEY, CDR2 SVGAGI.

The chain recombines TRBV7-9 with TRBJ2-2, with TRBD2 identical over 7 bases. V lost 3 bases, J lost 6 bases, and 7 bases stayed unmatched. From germline, CDR1 is SEHNR and CDR2 FQNEAQ (reference sequence). CDR3 length: 15 residues. CDR3 DNA: TGTGCCAGCAGCTTTTGGCGGGAGCCTCCCGGGGAGCTGTTTTTT. Protein: CASSFWREPPGELFF.